Listed below are T cell receptor beta chains from one sample, sequenced in a study of shared clonotypes between healthy human individuals. Method: immunoSEQ multiplex PCR; TCRdb's copy keeps in-frame clones and lacks some. The sample comprises 2 million to 2.5 million clones, almost 96% of which are singletons, and around 0.13% rests with the top ten. The source material was naive CD4+ T cells sorted from blood. The receptors originated from a man between 18 and 35 years old in good health. The CDR3 runs from the conserved cysteine through the conserved F or W. D genes are given only for firm matches. Clone size is stated in some rows and not others, as once, few, many or a class when expanded.

CDR3nt: TGTGCCTGGTCGGGAAGCAATCAGCCCCAGCATTTT
CDR3aa: CAWSGSNQPQHF
v_gene: TRBV30
len: 12
j_gene: TRBJ1-5
d_gene: .
abundance: .

CDR3nt: TGTGCCAGCTCACAGGATAGGTCCGTCAACGAGCAGTACTTC
CDR3aa: CASSQDRSVNEQYF
v_gene: TRBV18
len: 14
j_gene: TRBJ2-7
d_gene: .
abundance: .

CDR3nt: TGTGCCTGGAGCCGGGTAGGAAAGCCCCAGCATTTT
CDR3aa: CAWSRVGKPQHF
v_gene: TRBV30
len: 12
j_gene: TRBJ1-5
d_gene: .
abundance: .

CDR3nt: TGTGCCAGGTCCTACGACGGACAGGGGGTCTACGAGCAGTACTTC
CDR3aa: CARSYDGQGVYEQYF
v_gene: TRBV2
len: 15
j_gene: TRBJ2-7
d_gene: TRBD1
abundance: .

CDR3nt: TGCGCCAGCAGCCGGACAGGGGGCGGTGGAAACACCATATATTTT
CDR3aa: CASSRTGGGGNTIYF
v_gene: TRBV5-1
len: 15
j_gene: TRBJ1-3
d_gene: TRBD1
abundance: .

CDR3nt: TGTGCCAGCAGTCTCGGGGGTACCTACGAGCAGTACTTC
CDR3aa: CASSLGGTYEQYF
v_gene: TRBV28
len: 13
j_gene: TRBJ2-7
d_gene: .
abundance: .

CDR3nt: TGTGCCAGCAGCTTCATCACTGGAAACACCATATATTTT
CDR3aa: CASSFITGNTIYF
v_gene: TRBV5-8
len: 13
j_gene: TRBJ1-3
d_gene: .
abundance: .

CDR3nt: TGTGCCAGCAGCGTAGTACCCGGGGCAAGCTCCTACAATGAGCAGTTCTTC
CDR3aa: CASSVVPGASSYNEQFF
v_gene: TRBV9
len: 17
j_gene: TRBJ2-1
d_gene: .
abundance: .

CDR3nt: TGTGCCAGCAGCTTAGAGGGACAGGTTACCTACGAGCAGTACTTC
CDR3aa: CASSLEGQVTYEQYF
v_gene: TRBV7-9
len: 15
j_gene: TRBJ2-7
d_gene: TRBD1
abundance: .

CDR3nt: TGTGCCATCAGTGGGACGAGCGGTGGGACAGTGAACACTGAAGCTTTCTTT
CDR3aa: CAISGTSGGTVNTEAFF
v_gene: TRBV10-3
len: 17
j_gene: TRBJ1-1
d_gene: TRBD1
abundance: .

CDR3nt: TGTGCCAGCAGCTTAGATTCCGTAGCGGGACTTTACAATGAGCAGTTCTTC
CDR3aa: CASSLDSVAGLYNEQFF
v_gene: TRBV11-2
len: 17
j_gene: TRBJ2-1
d_gene: TRBD2
abundance: .

CDR3nt: TGTGCCTGGATTGGACAGGGTACCTCACCCCTCCACTTT
CDR3aa: CAWIGQGTSPLHF
v_gene: TRBV30
len: 13
j_gene: TRBJ1-6
d_gene: TRBD1
abundance: .

CDR3nt: TGTGCCAGCAGTTACACTTCAGGTAATCAGCCCCAGCATTTT
CDR3aa: CASSYTSGNQPQHF
v_gene: TRBV6-6
len: 14
j_gene: TRBJ1-5
d_gene: .
abundance: .

CDR3nt: TGTGCCAGCAGCTTAGCCATTAATGAAAAACTGTTTTTT
CDR3aa: CASSLAINEKLFF
v_gene: TRBV7-2
len: 13
j_gene: TRBJ1-4
d_gene: .
abundance: .

CDR3nt: TGTGCCTGGAGTCGAGACACCATATATTTT
CDR3aa: CAWSRDTIYF
v_gene: TRBV30
len: 10
j_gene: TRBJ1-3
d_gene: .
abundance: .

CDR3nt: TGTGCCAGCAGCTTAGGTGATGGACCCCAGGATACGCAGTATTTT
CDR3aa: CASSLGDGPQDTQYF
v_gene: TRBV11-3
len: 15
j_gene: TRBJ2-3
d_gene: .
abundance: .

CDR3nt: TGTGCCAGCAGTGAAGATCTCGGTTATAAGCAGTACTTC
CDR3aa: CASSEDLGYKQYF
v_gene: TRBV6-1
len: 13
j_gene: TRBJ2-7
d_gene: .
abundance: .

CDR3nt: TGCGCCAGCAGCCAAGATCAAGGCGGCAGGGTCTACGAGCAGTACTTC
CDR3aa: CASSQDQGGRVYEQYF
v_gene: TRBV4-3
len: 16
j_gene: TRBJ2-7
d_gene: .
abundance: .

CDR3nt: TGCAGTGCTAGAAGCGGTGCGGAGCAGTTCTTC
CDR3aa: CSARSGAEQFF
v_gene: TRBV20-1
len: 11
j_gene: TRBJ2-1
d_gene: .
abundance: .

CDR3nt: TGTGCCAGCAGCTTCGGACAGTTATTCCCTTTCTATGGCTACACCTTC
CDR3aa: CASSFGQLFPFYGYTF
v_gene: TRBV11-3
len: 16
j_gene: TRBJ1-2
d_gene: .
abundance: once

CDR3nt: TGTGCCAGCTCACCGGGTATAGAGGGAAAACTGTTTTTT
CDR3aa: CASSPGIEGKLFF
v_gene: TRBV18
len: 13
j_gene: TRBJ1-4
d_gene: .
abundance: once

CDR3nt: TGTGCCAGCAGCTTAGGTGGCCAGTACAGGGAAGGCTACACCTTC
CDR3aa: CASSLGGQYREGYTF
v_gene: TRBV13
len: 15
j_gene: TRBJ1-2
d_gene: .
abundance: .

CDR3nt: TGCGCCAGCAGCTCGCTCTCCGGGAGTAACTATGGCTACACCTTC
CDR3aa: CASSSLSGSNYGYTF
v_gene: TRBV5-1
len: 15
j_gene: TRBJ1-2
d_gene: .
abundance: once

CDR3nt: TGTGCCAGCAGCCGGACTGGACAGGGCGCAGATACGCAGTATTTT
CDR3aa: CASSRTGQGADTQYF
v_gene: TRBV7-2
len: 15
j_gene: TRBJ2-3
d_gene: TRBD1
abundance: .

CDR3nt: TGTGCCAGCAGATCAGGGACAGGGGGCGCTGGGGCCAACGTCCTGACTTTC
CDR3aa: CASRSGTGGAGANVLTF
v_gene: TRBV28
len: 17
j_gene: TRBJ2-6
d_gene: TRBD1
abundance: .

CDR3nt: TGTGCCAGCAGTTACTCGATCACTACCTCCTACGAGCAGTACTTC
CDR3aa: CASSYSITTSYEQYF
v_gene: TRBV6-5
len: 15
j_gene: TRBJ2-7
d_gene: .
abundance: .

CDR3nt: TGTGCCAGCAGTACCTACCGGGACTCGAGGGAAAAACTGTTTTTT
CDR3aa: CASSTYRDSREKLFF
v_gene: TRBV11-2
len: 15
j_gene: TRBJ1-4
d_gene: .
abundance: .

CDR3nt: TGTGCCAGCAGTACGACAGGGGGGAACTATGGCTACACCTTC
CDR3aa: CASSTTGGNYGYTF
v_gene: TRBV6-5
len: 14
j_gene: TRBJ1-2
d_gene: TRBD1
abundance: once

CDR3nt: TGTGCCAGCACCCTGGTCGGGGTATCAGGCTACGAGCAGTACTTC
CDR3aa: CASTLVGVSGYEQYF
v_gene: TRBV11-2
len: 15
j_gene: TRBJ2-7
d_gene: .
abundance: .

CDR3nt: TGTGCCAGCAGCCGGGACTGGCAAAGTGAGCAGTTCTTC
CDR3aa: CASSRDWQSEQFF
v_gene: TRBV13
len: 13
j_gene: TRBJ2-1
d_gene: .
abundance: .

CDR3nt: TGTGCCAGCAGTTTAATGGGGGCCTACAATGAGCAGTTCTTC
CDR3aa: CASSLMGAYNEQFF
v_gene: TRBV28
len: 14
j_gene: TRBJ2-1
d_gene: .
abundance: .

CDR3nt: TGTGCTAGCAGCTTAGGAATTATAGGACCGAACACTGAAGCTTTCTTT
CDR3aa: CASSLGIIGPNTEAFF
v_gene: TRBV7-7
len: 16
j_gene: TRBJ1-1
d_gene: .
abundance: .

CDR3nt: TGCGCCAGCAGCTTGAACCTCGGACAGAGCTCTGGAAACACCATATATTTT
CDR3aa: CASSLNLGQSSGNTIYF
v_gene: TRBV5-1
len: 17
j_gene: TRBJ1-3
d_gene: .
abundance: once

CDR3nt: TGTGCCAGCAGTGAGCACTATGGCTACACCTTC
CDR3aa: CASSEHYGYTF
v_gene: TRBV2
len: 11
j_gene: TRBJ1-2
d_gene: .
abundance: .

CDR3nt: TGCGCCAGCAGCTTCCTCCAAGAGACCCAGTACTTC
CDR3aa: CASSFLQETQYF
v_gene: TRBV5-1
len: 12
j_gene: TRBJ2-5
d_gene: .
abundance: .

CDR3nt: TGTGCCTGGGGGAAGGGGGAGGTCAGCAATCAGCCCCAGCATTTT
CDR3aa: CAWGKGEVSNQPQHF
v_gene: TRBV30
len: 15
j_gene: TRBJ1-5
d_gene: .
abundance: .

CDR3nt: TGTGCCAGCAGTGAACGGGACAGGGGGGACGAGCAGTACTTC
CDR3aa: CASSERDRGDEQYF
v_gene: TRBV2
len: 14
j_gene: TRBJ2-7
d_gene: TRBD1
abundance: few

CDR3nt: TGTGCCAGCAGCCGACACCAAGAGACCCAGTACTTC
CDR3aa: CASSRHQETQYF
v_gene: TRBV4-2
len: 12
j_gene: TRBJ2-5
d_gene: .
abundance: .

CDR3nt: TGCGCCAGCAGCGAAACGACTAGCGGTTACAATGAGCAGTTCTTC
CDR3aa: CASSETTSGYNEQFF
v_gene: TRBV5-1
len: 15
j_gene: TRBJ2-1
d_gene: TRBD2
abundance: .

CDR3nt: TGTGCCAGCAAAAAGGACACATTGAGGGCCAACGTCCTGACTTTC
CDR3aa: CASKKDTLRANVLTF
v_gene: TRBV6-5
len: 15
j_gene: TRBJ2-6
d_gene: .
abundance: .

CDR3nt: TGTGCCGCCACAATGGATAGCAATCAGCCCCAGCATTTT
CDR3aa: CAATMDSNQPQHF
v_gene: TRBV10-3
len: 13
j_gene: TRBJ1-5
d_gene: .
abundance: few

CDR3nt: TGTGCCAGCAGCTTTGCGTGGGGAAGTAATGAAAAACTGTTTTTT
CDR3aa: CASSFAWGSNEKLFF
v_gene: TRBV5-6
len: 15
j_gene: TRBJ1-4
d_gene: .
abundance: .

CDR3nt: TGTGCCAGCAGTTTAAATTCATGGGTGGGACAGGGGGCCGGCGAGCAGTACTTC
CDR3aa: CASSLNSWVGQGAGEQYF
v_gene: TRBV28
len: 18
j_gene: TRBJ2-7
d_gene: TRBD1
abundance: .

CDR3nt: TGCAGTGCCCTCAGGGCCGAGACCCAGTACTTC
CDR3aa: CSALRAETQYF
v_gene: TRBV20-1
len: 11
j_gene: TRBJ2-5
d_gene: .
abundance: .